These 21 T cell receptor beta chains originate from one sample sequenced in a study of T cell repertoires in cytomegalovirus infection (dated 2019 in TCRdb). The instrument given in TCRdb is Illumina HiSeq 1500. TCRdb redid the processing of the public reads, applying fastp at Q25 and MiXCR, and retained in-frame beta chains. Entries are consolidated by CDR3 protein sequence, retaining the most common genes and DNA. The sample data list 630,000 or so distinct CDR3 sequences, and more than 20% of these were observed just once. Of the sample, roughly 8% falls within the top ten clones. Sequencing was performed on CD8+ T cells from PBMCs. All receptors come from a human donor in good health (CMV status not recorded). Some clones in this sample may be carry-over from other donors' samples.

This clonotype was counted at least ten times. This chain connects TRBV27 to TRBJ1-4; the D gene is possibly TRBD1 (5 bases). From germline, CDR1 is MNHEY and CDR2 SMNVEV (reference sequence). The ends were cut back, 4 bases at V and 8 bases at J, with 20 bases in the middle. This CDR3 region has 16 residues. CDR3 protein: CASSSWTDEGKEKLFF. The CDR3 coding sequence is TGTGCCAGCAGTTCCTGGACGGACGAGGGGAAGGAAAAACTGTTTTTT.

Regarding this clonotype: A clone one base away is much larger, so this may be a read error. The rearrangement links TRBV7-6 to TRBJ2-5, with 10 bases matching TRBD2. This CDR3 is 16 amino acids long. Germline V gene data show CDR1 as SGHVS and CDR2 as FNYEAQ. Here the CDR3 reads CTSSLEASGGQETQYF. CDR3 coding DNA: TGTACTAGCAGCTTAGAGGCTAGCGGGGGACAAGAGACCCAGTACTTC.

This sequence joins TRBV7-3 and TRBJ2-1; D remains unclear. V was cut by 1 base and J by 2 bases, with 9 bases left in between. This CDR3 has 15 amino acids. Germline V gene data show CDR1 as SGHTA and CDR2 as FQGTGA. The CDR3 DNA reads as TGTGCCAGCAGCTTAAGCCTAGTTCCCTACAATGAGCAGTTCTTC. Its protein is CASSLSLVPYNEQFF.

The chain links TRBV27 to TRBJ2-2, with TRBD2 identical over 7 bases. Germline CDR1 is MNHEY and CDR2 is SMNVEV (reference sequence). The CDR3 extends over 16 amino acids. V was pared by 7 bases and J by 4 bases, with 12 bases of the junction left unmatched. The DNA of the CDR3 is TGTGCCAGCATGCGGGGGACGTCACTTGGCACCGGGGAGCTGTTTTTT. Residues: CASMRGTSLGTGELFF.

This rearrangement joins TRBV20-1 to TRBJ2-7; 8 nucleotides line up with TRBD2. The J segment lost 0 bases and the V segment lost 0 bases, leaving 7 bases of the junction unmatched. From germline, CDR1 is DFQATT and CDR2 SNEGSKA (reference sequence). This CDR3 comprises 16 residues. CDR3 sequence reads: CSARDSGTRTSYEQYF. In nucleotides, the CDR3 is TGCAGTGCTAGAGATAGCGGGACGCGGACCTCCTACGAGCAGTACTTC.

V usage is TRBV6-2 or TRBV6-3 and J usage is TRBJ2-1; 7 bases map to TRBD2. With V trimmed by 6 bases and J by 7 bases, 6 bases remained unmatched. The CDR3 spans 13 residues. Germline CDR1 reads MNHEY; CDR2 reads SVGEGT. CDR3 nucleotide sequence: TGTGCCAGCAGCCACGCACTAGCGAATGAGCAGTTCTTC. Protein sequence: CASSHALANEQFF.

CDR3 sequence (DNA): TGTGCCAGCAGTCTTAAGAGTAACACCATATATTTT. Encoded protein: CASSLKSNTIYF. V gene TRBV28 combines with J gene TRBJ1-3; no reliable D call. The V end lost 5 bases, the J end lost 7 bases, and 9 bases lay between the germline ends. The germline V gene encodes CDR1 MDHEN and CDR2 SYDVKM. The CDR3 consists of 12 residues.

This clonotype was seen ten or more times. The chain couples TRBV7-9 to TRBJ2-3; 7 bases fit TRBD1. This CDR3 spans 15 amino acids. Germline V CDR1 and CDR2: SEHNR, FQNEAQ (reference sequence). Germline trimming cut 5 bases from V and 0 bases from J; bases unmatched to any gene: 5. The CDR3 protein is CASSTPTGSTDTQYF. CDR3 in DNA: TGTGCCAGCAGCACCCCGACAGGGAGCACAGATACGCAGTATTTT.

Here the CDR3 DNA reads TGCGCCAGCAGCCAAGATCTAAGCGGCCCCAGAAATTCACCCCTCCACTTT. Encoded protein: CASSQDLSGPRNSPLHF. The J gene is TRBJ1-6, the V gene TRBV4-1; no clear D. CDR3 length equals 17 residues. The V and J ends lost 0 bases and 7 bases respectively, with 16 bases between them. Germline CDR1 and CDR2: MGHRA and YSYEKL.

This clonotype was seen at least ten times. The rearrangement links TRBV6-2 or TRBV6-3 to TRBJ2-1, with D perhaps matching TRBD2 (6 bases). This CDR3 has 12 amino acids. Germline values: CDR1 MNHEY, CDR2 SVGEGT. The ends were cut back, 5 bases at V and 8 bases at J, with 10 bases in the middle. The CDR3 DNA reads TGTGCCAGCAGTACCAGGGACTATGAGCAGTTCTTC. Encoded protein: CASSTRDYEQFF.

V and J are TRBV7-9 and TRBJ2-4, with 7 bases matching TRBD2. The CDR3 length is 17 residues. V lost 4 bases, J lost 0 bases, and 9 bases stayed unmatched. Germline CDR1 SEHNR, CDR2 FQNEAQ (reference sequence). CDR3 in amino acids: CASSSPSGGLAKNIQYF. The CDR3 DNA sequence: TGTGCCAGCAGCTCACCTTCGGGAGGACTAGCCAAAAACATTCAGTACTTC.

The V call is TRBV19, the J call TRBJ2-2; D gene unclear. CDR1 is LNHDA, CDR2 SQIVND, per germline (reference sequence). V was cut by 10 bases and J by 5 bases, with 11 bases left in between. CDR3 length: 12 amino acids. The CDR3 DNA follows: TGTGCCACCGACATGGGGACCGGGGAGCTGTTTTTT. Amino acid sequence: CATDMGTGELFF.

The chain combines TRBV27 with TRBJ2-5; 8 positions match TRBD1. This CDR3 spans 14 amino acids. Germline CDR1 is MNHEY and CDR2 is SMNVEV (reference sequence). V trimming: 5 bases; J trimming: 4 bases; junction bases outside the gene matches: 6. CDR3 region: CASSDNRGVETQYF. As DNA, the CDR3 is TGTGCCAGCAGTGACAACAGGGGGGTAGAGACCCAGTACTTC.

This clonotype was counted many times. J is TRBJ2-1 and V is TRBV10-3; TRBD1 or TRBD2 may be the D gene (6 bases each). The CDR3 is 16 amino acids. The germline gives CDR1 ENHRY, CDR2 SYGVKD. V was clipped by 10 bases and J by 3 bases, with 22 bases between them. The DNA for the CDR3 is TGTGCCACGGAGAATAGGGGGGTAGGGGACTACAATGAGCAGTTCTTC. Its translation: CATENRGVGDYNEQFF.

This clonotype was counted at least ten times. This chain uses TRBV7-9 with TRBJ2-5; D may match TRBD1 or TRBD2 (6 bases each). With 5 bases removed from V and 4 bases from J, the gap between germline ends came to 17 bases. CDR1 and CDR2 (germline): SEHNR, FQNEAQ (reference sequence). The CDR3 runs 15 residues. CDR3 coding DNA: TGTGCCAGCAGCCCCCCCCACAGGGAGGTAGAGACCCAGTACTTC. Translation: CASSPPHREVETQYF. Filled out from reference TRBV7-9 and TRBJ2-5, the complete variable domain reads DTGVSQNPRHKITKRGQNVTFRCDPISEHNRLYWYRQTLGQGPEFLTYFQNEAQLEKSRLLSDRFSAERPKGSFSTLEIQRTEQGDSAMYLCASSPPHREVETQYFGPGTRLLVL.

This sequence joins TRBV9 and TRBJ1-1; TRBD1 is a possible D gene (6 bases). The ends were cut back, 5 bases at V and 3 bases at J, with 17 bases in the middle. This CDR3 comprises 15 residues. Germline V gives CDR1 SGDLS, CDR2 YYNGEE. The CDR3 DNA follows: TGTGCCAGCAGGGCTTCTAAACAGGGCGACACTGAAGCTTTCTTT. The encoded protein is CASRASKQGDTEAFF.

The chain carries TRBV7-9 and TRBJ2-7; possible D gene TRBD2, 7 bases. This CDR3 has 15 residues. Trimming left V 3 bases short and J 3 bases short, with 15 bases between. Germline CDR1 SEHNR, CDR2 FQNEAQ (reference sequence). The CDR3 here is CASSFSGEGIYEQYF. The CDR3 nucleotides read TGTGCCAGCAGCTTCTCAGGGGAGGGGATCTACGAGCAGTACTTC.

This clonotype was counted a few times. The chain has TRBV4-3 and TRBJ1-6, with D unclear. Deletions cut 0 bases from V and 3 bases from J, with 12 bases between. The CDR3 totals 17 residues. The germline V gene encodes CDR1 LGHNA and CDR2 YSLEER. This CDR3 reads CASSQDGNNLYNSPLHF. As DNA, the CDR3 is TGCGCCAGCAGCCAAGACGGGAACAACCTCTATAATTCACCCCTCCACTTT.

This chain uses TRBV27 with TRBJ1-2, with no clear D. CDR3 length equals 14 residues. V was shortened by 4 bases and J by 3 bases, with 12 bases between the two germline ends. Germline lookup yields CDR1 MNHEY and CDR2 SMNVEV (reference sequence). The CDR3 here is CASSSRKDYYGYTF. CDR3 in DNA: TGTGCCAGCAGTTCCAGAAAGGACTACTATGGCTACACCTTC.

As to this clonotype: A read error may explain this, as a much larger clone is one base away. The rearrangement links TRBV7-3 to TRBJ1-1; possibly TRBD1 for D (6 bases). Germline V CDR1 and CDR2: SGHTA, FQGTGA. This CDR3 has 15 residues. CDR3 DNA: TGTGCCAGCAGCTTAACGGCAGGGGAGAACACTGAAACTTTCTTT. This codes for CASSLTAGENTETFF.

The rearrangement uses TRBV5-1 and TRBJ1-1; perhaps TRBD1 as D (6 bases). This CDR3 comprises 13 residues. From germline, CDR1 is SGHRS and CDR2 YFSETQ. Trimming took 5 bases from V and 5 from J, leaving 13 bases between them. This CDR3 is CASSWGGETEAFF. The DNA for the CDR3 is TGCGCCAGCAGTTGGGGGGGCGAGACTGAAGCTTTCTTT.